This passage covers 3 T cell receptor beta chains from one sample sequenced in a study of Ad26.COV2.S vaccination and SARS-CoV-2 variants. Noted treatment: around 19 received Ad26.COV2.S at low or high dose, single or two shots; several received placebo; per-sample allocation not given. Collection of samples fell on day 63 after the first vaccine or placebo injection. Profiled with immunoSEQ multiplex PCR; TCRdb holds only in-frame clones, not every one. Of roughly 410,000 clones listed, approximately 83% were seen once; the top ten hold around 7%. The sample in question was peripheral blood, obtained in a trial of Ad26.COV2.S vaccine versus placebo. These receptors were taken from a person between 18 and 65 years old who received the Ad26.COV2.S COVID-19 vaccine or a placebo.

V is TRBV19 and J is TRBJ1-2; no definite D call. The CDR3 has 14 amino acids. Germline CDR1 LNHDA, CDR2 SQIVND (reference sequence). V lost 1 base and J lost 3, with 9 bases in between. The CDR3 nucleotides are TGTGCCAGTAGTATAGGTCCGGTGGACTATGGCTACACCTTC. Its translation: CASSIGPVDYGYTF.

The chain joins TRBV27 to TRBJ2-3; 12 bases are shared with TRBD2. J gave up 5 bases and V 5 bases, and 11 bases lay outside the gene matches. This CDR3 is 17 amino acids long. Germline assignment: CDR1 MNHEY and CDR2 SMNVEV (reference sequence). The CDR3 reads CASSPLGLAGWEDTQYF. CDR3 DNA sequence: TGTGCCAGCAGTCCTCTTGGACTAGCGGGATGGGAAGATACGCAGTATTTT.

The chain uses TRBV19 and TRBJ1-2; D not certain. The CDR3 is made up of 14 amino acids. Germline-derived CDR1 and CDR2 are LNHDA and SQIVND (reference sequence). The germline V and J ends were trimmed by 3 bases and 0 bases, with 8 bases remaining between them. CDR3 loop: CASSISRSNYGYTF. The CDR3 DNA sequence: TGTGCCAGTAGTATTTCGCGGTCTAACTATGGCTACACCTTC.